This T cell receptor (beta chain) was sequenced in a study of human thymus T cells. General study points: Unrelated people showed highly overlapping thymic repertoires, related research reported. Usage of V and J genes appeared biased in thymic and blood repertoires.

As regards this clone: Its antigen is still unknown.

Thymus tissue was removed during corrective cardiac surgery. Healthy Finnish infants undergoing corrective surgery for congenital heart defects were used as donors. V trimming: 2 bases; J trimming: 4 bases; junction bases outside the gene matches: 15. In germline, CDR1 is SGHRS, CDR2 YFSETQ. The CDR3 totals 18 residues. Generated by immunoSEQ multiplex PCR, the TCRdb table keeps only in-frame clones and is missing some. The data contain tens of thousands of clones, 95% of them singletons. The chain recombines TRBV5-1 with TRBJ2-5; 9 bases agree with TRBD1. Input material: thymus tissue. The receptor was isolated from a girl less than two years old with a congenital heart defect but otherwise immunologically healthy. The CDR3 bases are TGCGCCAGCAGCTTTCAAAATCCCGGGACAGGGTATCGAGAGACCCAGTACTTC. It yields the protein CASSFQNPGTGYRETQYF.